This entry concerns a single T cell receptor beta chain. Its antigen is unknown. A second PCR of about 7 to 11 cycles used a sample-barcoded 5' primer and a J-beta primer mix. Each cDNA molecule, via a template-switch adaptor with 12 random nucleotides, was tagged. TCRdb re-called the 5' RACE reads through MiXCR, storing one row per CDR3 protein. Seen here are about 680,000 distinct CDR3 sequences, roughly 49% observed once, and the top ten hold roughly a third. This specimen belongs to a study of blood T cells in healthy people across ages. General study findings and limits: It was the long-lived donors that had more naive CD4+ cells and higher diversity than aged donors.

The TCR originated in a woman in her fifties or sixties in good health. Sequenced: blood.

The CDR3 reads CASSQELTGHPSYNEQFF. In DNA, the CDR3 is TGCGCCAGCAGCCAAGAATTAACAGGCCACCCCTCCTACAATGAGCAGTTCTTC. The chain joins TRBV4-1 to TRBJ2-1; D may be TRBD1 (5 bases). The CDR3 is 18 residues long. V lost 0 bases and J lost 0, with 15 bases in between. The germline V gene encodes CDR1 MGHRA and CDR2 YSYEKL.